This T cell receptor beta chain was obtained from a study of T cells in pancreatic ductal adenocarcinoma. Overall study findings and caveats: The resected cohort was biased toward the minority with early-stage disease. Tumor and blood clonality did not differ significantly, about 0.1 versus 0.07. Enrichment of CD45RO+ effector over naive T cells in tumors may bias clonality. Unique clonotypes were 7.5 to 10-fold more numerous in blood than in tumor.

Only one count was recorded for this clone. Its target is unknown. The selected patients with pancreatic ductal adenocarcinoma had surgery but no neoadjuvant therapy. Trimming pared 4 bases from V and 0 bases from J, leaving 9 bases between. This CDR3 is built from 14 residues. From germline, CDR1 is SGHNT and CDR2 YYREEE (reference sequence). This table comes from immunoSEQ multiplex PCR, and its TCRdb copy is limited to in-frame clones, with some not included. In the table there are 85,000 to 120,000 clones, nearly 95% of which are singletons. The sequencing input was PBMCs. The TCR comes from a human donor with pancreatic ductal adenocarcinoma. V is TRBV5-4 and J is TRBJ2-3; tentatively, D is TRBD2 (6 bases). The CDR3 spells CASSPGVSTDTQYF. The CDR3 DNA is TGTGCCAGCAGCCCGGGAGTGAGCACAGATACGCAGTATTTT.